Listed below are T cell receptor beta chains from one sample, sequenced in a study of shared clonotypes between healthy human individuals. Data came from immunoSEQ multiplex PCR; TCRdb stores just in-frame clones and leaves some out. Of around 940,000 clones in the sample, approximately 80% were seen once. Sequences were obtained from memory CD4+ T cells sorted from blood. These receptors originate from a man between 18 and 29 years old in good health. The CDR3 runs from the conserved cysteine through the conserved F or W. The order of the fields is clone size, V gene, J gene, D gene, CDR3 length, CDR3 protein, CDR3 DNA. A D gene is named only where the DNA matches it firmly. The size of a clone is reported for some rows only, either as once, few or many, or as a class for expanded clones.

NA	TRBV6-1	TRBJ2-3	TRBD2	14	CASSERVGGDTQYF	TGTGCCAGCAGTGAGCGGGTCGGGGGGGATACGCAGTATTTT
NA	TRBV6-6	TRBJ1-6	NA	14	CASSYGGEDSPLHF	TGTGCCAGCAGTTACGGGGGTGAGGATTCACCCCTCCACTTT
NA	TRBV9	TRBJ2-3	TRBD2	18	CASSGRTSGRAGTDTQYF	TGTGCCAGCAGCGGGAGGACTAGCGGGAGGGCGGGCACAGATACGCAGTATTTT
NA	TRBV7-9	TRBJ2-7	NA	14	CASSLDSASYEQYF	TGTGCCAGCAGTTTAGACTCTGCCAGCTACGAGCAGTACTTC
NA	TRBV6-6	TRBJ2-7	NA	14	CASNNGPVVNEQYF	TGTGCCAGCAACAACGGCCCAGTGGTAAACGAGCAGTACTTC
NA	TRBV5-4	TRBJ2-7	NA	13	CASSPDWGYEQYF	TGTGCCAGCAGCCCGGACTGGGGTTACGAGCAGTACTTC
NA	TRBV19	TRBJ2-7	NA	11	CASHPFYEQYF	TGTGCCAGCCATCCTTTTTACGAGCAGTACTTC
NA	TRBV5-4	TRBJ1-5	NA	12	CASSLVGQPQHF	TGTGCCAGCAGCTTGGTTGGTCAGCCCCAGCATTTT
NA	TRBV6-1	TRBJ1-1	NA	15	CASSNTLPPNTEAFF	TGTGCCAGCAGTAACACTTTGCCACCGAACACTGAAGCTTTCTTT
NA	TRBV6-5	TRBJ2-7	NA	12	CASGETVNQQYF	TGTGCCAGCGGGGAGACAGTCAACCAGCAGTACTTC
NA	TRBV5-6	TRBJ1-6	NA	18	CASSTGLTGRSYNSPLHF	TGTGCCAGCAGCACCGGTTTGACAGGACGCTCCTATAATTCACCCCTCCACTTT
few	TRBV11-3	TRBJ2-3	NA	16	CASSLGMASGREKQYF	TGTGCCAGCAGCTTAGGGATGGCCTCGGGCAGGGAGAAGCAGTATTTT
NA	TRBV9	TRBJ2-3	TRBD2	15	CASSVSGANTDTQYF	TGTGCCAGCAGCGTAAGCGGGGCTAACACAGATACGCAGTATTTT
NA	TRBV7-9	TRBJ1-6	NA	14	CASSLATVNSPLHF	TGTGCCAGCAGCTTAGCAACAGTAAATTCACCCCTCCACTTT
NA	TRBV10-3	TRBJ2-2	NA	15	CAISESGGGTGELFF	TGTGCCATCAGTGAGTCGGGAGGGGGGACCGGGGAGCTGTTTTTT
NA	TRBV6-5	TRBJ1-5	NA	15	CASSSGTFSSQPQHF	TGTGCCAGCAGTTCCGGGACATTTTCGTCTCAGCCCCAGCATTTT